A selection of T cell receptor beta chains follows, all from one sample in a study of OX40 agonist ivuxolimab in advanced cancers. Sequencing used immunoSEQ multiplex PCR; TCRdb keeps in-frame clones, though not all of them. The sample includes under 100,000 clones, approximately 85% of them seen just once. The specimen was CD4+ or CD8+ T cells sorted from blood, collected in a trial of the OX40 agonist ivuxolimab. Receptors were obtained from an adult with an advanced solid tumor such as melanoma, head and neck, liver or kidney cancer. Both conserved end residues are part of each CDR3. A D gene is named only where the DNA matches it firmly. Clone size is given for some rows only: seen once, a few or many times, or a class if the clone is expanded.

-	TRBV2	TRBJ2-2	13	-	CASRIYSPGELFF	TGTGCCAGCAGGATCTACTCCCCCGGGGAGCTGTTTTTT
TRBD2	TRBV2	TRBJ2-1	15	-	CASSEGGLAGSEQFF	TGTGCCAGCAGTGAAGGTGGGCTAGCGGGAAGTGAGCAGTTCTTC
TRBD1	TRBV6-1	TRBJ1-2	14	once	CASSETGSGGGYTF	TGTGCCAGCAGTGAGACAGGCTCAGGGGGGGGCTACACCTTC
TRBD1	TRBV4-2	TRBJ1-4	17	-	CASSQEGRTGGNEKLFF	TGTGCCAGCAGCCAAGAGGGGAGGACAGGGGGAAATGAAAAACTGTTTTTT
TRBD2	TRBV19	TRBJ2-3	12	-	CASSTGGDTQYF	TGTGCCAGTAGTACGGGGGGGGATACGCAGTATTTT
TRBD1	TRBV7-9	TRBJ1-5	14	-	CASSLGTGNQPQHF	TGTGCCAGCAGCTTAGGGACAGGGAATCAGCCCCAGCATTTT
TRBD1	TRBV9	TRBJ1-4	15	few	CASSGQGGASEKLFF	TGTGCCAGCAGCGGACAGGGGGGGGCTTCTGAAAAACTGTTTTTT
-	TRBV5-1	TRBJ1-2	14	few	CASSLEWVGSGYTF	TGCGCCAGCAGCTTGGAATGGGTGGGGTCTGGCTACACCTTC
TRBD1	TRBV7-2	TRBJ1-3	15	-	CASSFRTGDGNTIYF	TGTGCCAGCAGCTTCCGGACAGGTGATGGAAACACCATATATTTT
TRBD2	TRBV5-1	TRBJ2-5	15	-	CASSRERGAQETQYF	TGCGCCAGCAGCAGGGAGCGGGGGGCCCAAGAGACCCAGTACTTC
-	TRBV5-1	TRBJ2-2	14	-	CASRFWTSTGELFF	TGCGCCAGCAGGTTCTGGACCTCTACCGGGGAGCTGTTTTTT
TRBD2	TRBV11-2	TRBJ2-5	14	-	CASRLGGQAETQYF	TGTGCCAGCAGGCTGGGAGGGCAGGCAGAGACCCAGTACTTC
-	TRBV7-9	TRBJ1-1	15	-	CASTLANRVNTEAFF	TGTGCCAGCACCCTAGCGAATCGTGTGAACACTGAAGCTTTCTTT
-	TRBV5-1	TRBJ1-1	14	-	CASSTTTVNTEAFF	TGCGCCAGCAGCACGACGACGGTGAACACTGAAGCTTTCTTT
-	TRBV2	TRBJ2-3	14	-	CASRLAASTDTQYF	TGTGCCAGCAGACTAGCTGCCAGCACAGATACGCAGTATTTT
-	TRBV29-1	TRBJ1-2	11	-	CSVRQDYGYTF	TGCAGCGTCCGACAGGACTATGGCTACACCTTC
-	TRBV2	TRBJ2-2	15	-	CASTVSGPGPGELFF	TGTGCCAGCACCGTTTCCGGGCCGGGGCCCGGGGAGCTGTTTTTT
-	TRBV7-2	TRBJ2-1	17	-	CASSDSGGRSSYNEQFF	TGTGCCAGCAGCGACTCTGGGGGGCGTAGCTCCTACAATGAGCAGTTCTTC
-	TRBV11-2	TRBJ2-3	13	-	CASSLGVTDTQYF	TGTGCCAGCAGCCTGGGAGTCACAGATACGCAGTATTTT
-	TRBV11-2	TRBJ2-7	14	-	CASSLARGRHEQYF	TGTGCCAGCAGCTTAGCGCGGGGGCGGCACGAGCAGTACTTC
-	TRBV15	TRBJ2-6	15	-	CATSRGQPGANVLTF	TGTGCCACCAGCAGAGGGCAACCTGGGGCCAACGTCCTGACTTTC
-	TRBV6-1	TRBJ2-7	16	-	CAISEGGRTLTYEQYF	TGTGCCATCAGTGAAGGGGGTCGCACATTAACCTACGAGCAGTACTTC
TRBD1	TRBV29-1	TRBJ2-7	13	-	CSVEATGAYEQYF	TGCAGCGTTGAAGCGACAGGGGCCTACGAGCAGTACTTC
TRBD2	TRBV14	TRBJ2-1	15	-	CASSPLAGEANEQFF	TGTGCCAGCAGCCCACTAGCGGGAGAGGCAAATGAGCAGTTCTTC